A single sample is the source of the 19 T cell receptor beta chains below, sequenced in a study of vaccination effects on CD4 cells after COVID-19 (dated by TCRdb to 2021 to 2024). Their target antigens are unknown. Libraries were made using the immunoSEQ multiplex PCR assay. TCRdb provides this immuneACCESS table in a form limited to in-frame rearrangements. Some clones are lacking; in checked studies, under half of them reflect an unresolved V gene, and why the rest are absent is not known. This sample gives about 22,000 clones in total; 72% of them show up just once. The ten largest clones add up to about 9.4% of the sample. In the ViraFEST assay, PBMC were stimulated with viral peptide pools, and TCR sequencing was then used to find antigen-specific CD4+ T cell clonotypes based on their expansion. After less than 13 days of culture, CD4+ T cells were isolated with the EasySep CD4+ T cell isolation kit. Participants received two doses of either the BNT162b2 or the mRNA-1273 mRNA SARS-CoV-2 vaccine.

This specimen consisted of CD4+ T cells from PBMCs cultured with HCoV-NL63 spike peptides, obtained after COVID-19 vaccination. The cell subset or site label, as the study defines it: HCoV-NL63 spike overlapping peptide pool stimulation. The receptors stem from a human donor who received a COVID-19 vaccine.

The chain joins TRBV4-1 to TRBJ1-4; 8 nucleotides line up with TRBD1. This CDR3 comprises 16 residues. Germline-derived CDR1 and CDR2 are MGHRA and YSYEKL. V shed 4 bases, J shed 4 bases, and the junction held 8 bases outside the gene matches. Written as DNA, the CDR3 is TGCGCCAGCAGCCTCCAGGGGGCGGGCTTTAATGAAAAACTGTTTTTT. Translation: CASSLQGAGFNEKLFF.

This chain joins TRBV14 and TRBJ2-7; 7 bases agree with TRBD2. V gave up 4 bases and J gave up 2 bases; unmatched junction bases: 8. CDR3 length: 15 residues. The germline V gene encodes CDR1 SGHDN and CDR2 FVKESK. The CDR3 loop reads CASSRHSGFAYEQYF. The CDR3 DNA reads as TGTGCCAGCAGCCGTCATAGCGGGTTCGCCTACGAGCAGTACTTC.

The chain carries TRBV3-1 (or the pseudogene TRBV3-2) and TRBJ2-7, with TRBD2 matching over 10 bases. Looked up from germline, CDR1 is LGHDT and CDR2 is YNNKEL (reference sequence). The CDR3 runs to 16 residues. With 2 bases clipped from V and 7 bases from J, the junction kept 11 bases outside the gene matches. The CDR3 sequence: CASSQLGAGGPWEQYF. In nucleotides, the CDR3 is TGTGCCAGCAGCCAATTAGGAGCGGGAGGGCCGTGGGAGCAGTACTTC.

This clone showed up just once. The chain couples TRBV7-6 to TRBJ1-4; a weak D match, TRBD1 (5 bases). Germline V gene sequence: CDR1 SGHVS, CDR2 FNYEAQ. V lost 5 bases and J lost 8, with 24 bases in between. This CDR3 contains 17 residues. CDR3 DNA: TGTGCCAGCAGCCCCCAGGGTGGACCGGGCAATGGGGAAAAACTGTTTTTT. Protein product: CASSPQGGPGNGEKLFF.

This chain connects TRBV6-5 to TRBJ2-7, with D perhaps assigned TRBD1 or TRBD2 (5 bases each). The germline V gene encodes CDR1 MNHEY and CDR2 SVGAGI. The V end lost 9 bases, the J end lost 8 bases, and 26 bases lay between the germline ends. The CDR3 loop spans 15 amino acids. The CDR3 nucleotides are TGTGCCAGTATCCGGGACCCCCAAGCGGTTTACCAGCAGTACTTC. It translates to CASIRDPQAVYQQYF.

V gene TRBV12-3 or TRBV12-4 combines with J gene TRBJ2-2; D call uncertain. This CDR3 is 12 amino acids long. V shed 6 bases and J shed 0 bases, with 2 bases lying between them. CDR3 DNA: TGTGCCAGCAGGACGAACACCGGGGAGCTGTTTTTT. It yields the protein CASRTNTGELFF.

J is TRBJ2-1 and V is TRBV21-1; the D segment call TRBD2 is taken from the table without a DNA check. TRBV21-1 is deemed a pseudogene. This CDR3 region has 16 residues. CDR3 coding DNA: TGTGCCAGCACCCCACTCACACGGACGGGAGCCAATGAGCAGTTCTTC. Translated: CASTPLTRTGANEQFF.

CDR3 sequence: CASSSDGGSIQYF. CDR3 in DNA: TGTGCCAGTAGTTCCGACGGTGGTAGCATTCAGTACTTC. This chain joins TRBV19 and TRBJ2-4; D not resolved. The CDR3 contains 13 residues. Trimming took 5 bases from V and 9 from J, leaving 14 bases between them. CDR1 is LNHDA and CDR2 is SQIVND in the germline V gene (reference sequence).

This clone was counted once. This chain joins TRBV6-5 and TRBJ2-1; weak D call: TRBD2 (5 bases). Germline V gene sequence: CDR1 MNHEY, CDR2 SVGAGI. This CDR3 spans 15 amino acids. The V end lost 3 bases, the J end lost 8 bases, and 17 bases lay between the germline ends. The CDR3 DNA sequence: TGTGCCAGCAGTTATTTAAGAGGGAAGGTGGATGAGCAGTTCTTC. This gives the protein CASSYLRGKVDEQFF.

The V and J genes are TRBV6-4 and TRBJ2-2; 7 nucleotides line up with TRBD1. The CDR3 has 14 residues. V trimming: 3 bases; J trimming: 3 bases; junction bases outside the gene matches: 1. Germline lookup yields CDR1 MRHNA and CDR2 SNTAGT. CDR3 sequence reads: CASSEGTDTGELFF. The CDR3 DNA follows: TGTGCCAGCAGTGAAGGGACAGACACCGGGGAGCTGTTTTTT.

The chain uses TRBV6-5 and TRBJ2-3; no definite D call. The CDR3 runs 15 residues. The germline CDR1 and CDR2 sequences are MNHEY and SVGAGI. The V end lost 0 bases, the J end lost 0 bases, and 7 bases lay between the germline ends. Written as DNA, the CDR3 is TGTGCCAGCAGTTACTCGGCGGCTAGCACAGATACGCAGTATTTT. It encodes CASSYSAASTDTQYF.

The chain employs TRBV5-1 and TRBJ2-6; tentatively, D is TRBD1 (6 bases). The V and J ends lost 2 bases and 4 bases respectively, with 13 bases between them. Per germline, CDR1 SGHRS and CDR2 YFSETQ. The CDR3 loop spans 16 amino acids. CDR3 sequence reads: CASSFNRARGANVLTF. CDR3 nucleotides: TGCGCCAGCAGCTTCAACAGGGCCAGGGGGGCCAACGTCCTGACTTTC.

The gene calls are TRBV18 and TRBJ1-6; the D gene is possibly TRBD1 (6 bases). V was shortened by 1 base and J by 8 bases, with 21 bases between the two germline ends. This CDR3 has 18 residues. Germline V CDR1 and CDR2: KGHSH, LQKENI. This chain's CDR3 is CASSPRSGIGGQDSPLHF. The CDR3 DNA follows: TGTGCCAGCTCACCACGCTCAGGGATTGGGGGGCAGGATTCACCCCTCCACTTT.

CDR3 amino acids: CASSENRLTYEQYF. The DNA of the CDR3 is TGTGCCAGCAGCGAAAACAGGCTAACCTACGAGCAGTACTTC. The gene calls are TRBV11-2 and TRBJ2-7; a weak D match, TRBD1 (5 bases). Per the germline V gene, CDR1 is SGHAT and CDR2 is FQNNGV. Trimming stripped 5 bases from V and 2 bases from J, with 13 bases between. The CDR3 extends over 14 amino acids. Filled out from reference TRBV11-2 and TRBJ2-7, the complete variable domain reads EAGVAQSPRYKIIEKRQSVAFWCNPISGHATLYWYQQILGQGPKLLIQFQNNGVVDDSQLPKDRFSAERLKGVDSTLKIQPAKLEDSAVYLCASSENRLTYEQYFGPGTRLTVT.

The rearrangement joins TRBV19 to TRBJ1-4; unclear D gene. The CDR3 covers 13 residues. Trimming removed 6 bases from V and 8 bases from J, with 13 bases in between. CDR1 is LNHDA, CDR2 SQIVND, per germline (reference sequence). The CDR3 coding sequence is TGTGCCAGTAGGGCCCTACAAGGGGAAAAACTGTTTTTT. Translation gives CASRALQGEKLFF.

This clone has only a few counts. CDR3 in amino acids: CASSSAGVKAFF. In DNA form, the CDR3 reads TGTGCCAGCAGTTCGGCAGGGGTAAAAGCTTTCTTT. The V call is TRBV2, the J call TRBJ1-1, with D perhaps matching TRBD1 (6 bases). Trimming stripped 5 bases from V and 9 bases from J, with 13 bases between. This CDR3 comprises 12 residues. CDR1 and CDR2 from the germline V gene are SNHLY and FYNNEI. Variable domain in full (rest from reference TRBV2 and TRBJ1-1): EPEVTQTPSHQVTQMGQEVILRCVPISNHLYFYWYRQILGQKVEFLVSFYNNEISEKSEIFDDQFSVERPDGSNFTLKIRSTKLEDSAMYFCASSSAGVKAFFGQGTRLTVV.

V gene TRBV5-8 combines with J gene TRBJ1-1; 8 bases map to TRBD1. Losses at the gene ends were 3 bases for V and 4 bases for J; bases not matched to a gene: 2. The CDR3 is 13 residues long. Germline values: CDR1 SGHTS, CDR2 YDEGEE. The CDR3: CASSWTGITEAFF. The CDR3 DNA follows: TGTGCCAGCAGCTGGACAGGGATCACTGAAGCTTTCTTT.

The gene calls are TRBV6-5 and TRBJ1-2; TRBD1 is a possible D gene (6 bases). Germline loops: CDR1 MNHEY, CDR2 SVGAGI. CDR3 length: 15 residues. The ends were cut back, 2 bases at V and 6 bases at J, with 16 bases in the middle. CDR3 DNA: TGTGCCAGCAGTTACAGCAGGGGAGTCGGAAATGGCTACACCTTC. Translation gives CASSYSRGVGNGYTF.

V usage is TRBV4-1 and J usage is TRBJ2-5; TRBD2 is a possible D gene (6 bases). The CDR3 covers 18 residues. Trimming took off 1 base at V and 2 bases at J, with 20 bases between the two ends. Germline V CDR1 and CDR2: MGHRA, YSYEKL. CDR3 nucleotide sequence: TGCGCCAGCAGCCAAGTCCACCAAACAGATAGCGGACAAGAGACCCAGTACTTC. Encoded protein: CASSQVHQTDSGQETQYF.